The rows below give T cell receptor beta chains drawn from one sample of a study of early T cells in non-severe SARS-CoV-2 infection. Using its own MiXCR run on the 5' RACE reads, TCRdb lists one record per CDR3 protein. This repertoire shows around 92,000 distinct CDR3 sequences, approximately 11% found once; its top ten account for approximately 5%. The sequenced sample consisted of whole blood. The receptors originated from an adult who was a healthcare worker with PCR-confirmed SARS-CoV-2 infection or an uninfected control (not recorded which). Each CDR3 is given with its conserved first and last residue. D genes are given only for firm matches. Size is omitted from some rows. Given values are once, few, many or a class for expanded clones.

clone_size,d_call,v_call,j_call,cdr3_aa,cdr3_nt
many,TRBD1,TRBV27,TRBJ2-5,CASSPGTGGETQYF,TGTGCCAGCAGTCCCGGGACAGGAGGAGAGACCCAGTACTTC
NA,TRBD1,TRBV6-1,TRBJ2-2,CASSERQGWELFF,TGTGCCAGCAGTGAACGACAGGGTTGGGAGCTGTTTTTT
few,TRBD2,TRBV29-1,TRBJ2-1,CSVVSGGPGNEQFF,TGCAGCGTTGTGTCGGGAGGGCCAGGCAATGAGCAGTTCTTC
many,TRBD1,TRBV7-2,TRBJ2-7,CASSFQGVSSYEQYF,TGTGCCAGCAGCTTCCAGGGGGTCAGCTCCTACGAGCAGTACTTC
NA,NA,TRBV29-1,TRBJ1-1,CSVEGRTNTEAFF,TGCAGCGTTGAAGGGCGGACGAACACTGAAGCTTTCTTT
once,NA,TRBV5-1,TRBJ2-3,CASSLGVTTDTQYF,TGCGCCAGCAGCTTGGGGGTGACTACAGATACGCAGTATTTT
few,TRBD2,TRBV19,TRBJ2-3,CASSLTPLISGDGDTQYF,TGTGCCAGTAGTTTAACCCCCTTGATAAGCGGGGACGGAGATACGCAGTATTTT
NA,NA,TRBV25-1,TRBJ2-7,CASSESPLSEQYF,TGTGCCAGCAGTGAATCCCCACTCTCGGAGCAGTACTTC
many,NA,TRBV18,TRBJ2-1,CASSREMNEQFF,TGTGCCAGCTCACGAGAAATGAATGAGCAGTTCTTC
many,NA,TRBV28,TRBJ2-1,CATRQDIYNEQFF,TGTGCCACCAGACAGGATATTTACAATGAGCAGTTCTTC
few,TRBD2,TRBV20-1,TRBJ2-7,CSALSGGSYEQYF,TGCAGTGCTCTTAGCGGGGGCTCCTACGAGCAGTACTTC
NA,TRBD1,TRBV7-8,TRBJ2-4,CASSSNRGLAGIQYF,TGTGCCAGCAGCTCTAACAGGGGCCTGGCGGGCATTCAGTACTTC
few,TRBD1,TRBV3-1,TRBJ2-5,CASSLPGQAQETQYF,TGTGCCAGCAGCCTACCGGGACAGGCGCAAGAGACCCAGTACTTC
NA,NA,TRBV12-3/TRBV12-4,TRBJ2-7,CASSTTRGEGVYEQYF,TGTGCCAGCAGCACTACAAGGGGGGAGGGAGTCTACGAGCAGTACTTC
NA,NA,TRBV6-2/TRBV6-3,TRBJ2-1,CASSYMRGGPVTNEQFF,TGTGCCAGCAGTTACATGCGGGGCGGGCCTGTGACCAATGAGCAGTTCTTC
NA,NA,TRBV2,TRBJ1-2,CASIKDRFDYGYTF,TGTGCCAGCATCAAGGACCGATTCGACTATGGCTACACCTTC
few,NA,TRBV3-1,TRBJ1-1,CASSQGGSRETEAFF,TGTGCCAGCAGCCAAGGGGGAAGCCGCGAGACTGAAGCTTTCTTT
NA,TRBD2,TRBV4-1,TRBJ2-1,CASSRLAGPYNEQFF,TGCGCCAGCAGCCGATTAGCGGGGCCCTACAATGAGCAGTTCTTC
many,NA,TRBV4-1,TRBJ2-3,CASRAVMRNPDTQYF,TGCGCCAGCAGGGCTGTCATGAGAAATCCAGATACGCAGTATTTT
many,NA,TRBV6-5,TRBJ1-2,CASQGRDYGYTF,TGTGCCAGCCAGGGGCGTGACTATGGCTACACCTTC
many,NA,TRBV6-5,TRBJ1-2,CASKERNYGYTF,TGTGCCAGCAAGGAGAGGAACTATGGCTACACCTTC
many,NA,TRBV6-1,TRBJ1-6,CASSASYNSPLHF,TGTGCCAGCAGTGCCTCCTATAATTCACCCCTCCACTTT
many,NA,TRBV5-1,TRBJ1-1,CASSLEGDEAFF,TGCGCCAGCAGCTTGGAGGGGGATGAAGCTTTCTTT
many,TRBD1,TRBV6-6,TRBJ1-4,CASRFYRGRANEKLFF,TGTGCCAGCAGATTCTACAGGGGGCGGGCTAATGAAAAACTGTTTTTT
NA,NA,TRBV21-1,TRBJ1-2,CASSKGTNNYGYTF,TGTGCCAGCAGCAAAGGGACAAATAACTATGGCTACACCTTC